At least ten counts were recorded for the clone carrying this T cell receptor (beta chain). Its specificity is not known. One base away lies a much larger clone, so this may be a sequencing read error. The sample belongs to a study of identical twins. Overall study results and limits: Insertion counts were lower in abundant cord blood beta clonotypes, a trend that memory repertoires did not show. Cross-sectional statistical analysis was relied on for the conclusions, without the same donors being followed. Analyses of zero insertions could be partly confounded by invariant MAIT and iNKT cells.

The germline V gene encodes CDR1 SQVTM and CDR2 ANQGSEA. V was pared by 5 bases and J by 2 bases, with 7 bases between. This CDR3 spans 11 amino acids. Template switching added a universal primer binding site, and final cDNA carried unique molecular identifiers. Using its own MiXCR run on the 5' RACE reads, TCRdb lists one record per CDR3 protein. The table includes roughly 1,500,000 distinct CDR3 sequences, under 35% detected once. Sequenced input: cord blood. The receptor was isolated from a newborn girl in good health. This chain uses TRBV29-1 with TRBJ2-7, with D tentatively TRBD1 (5 bases). The DNA for the CDR3 is TGCAGCGTTCGGACAACCTACGAGCAGTACTTC. This sequence encodes CSVRTTYEQYF.